This T cell receptor (beta chain) was captured by sequencing in a study of identifying expanded T cells in peripheral blood. Whole-study results and caveats: Differentially abundant clones: around 1.1 between replicates, around 16 at roughly 13 days, over 18 at four. Clone count variance between roughly 2-week samples rose with total template count.

V was pared by 4 bases and J by 8 bases, with 5 bases of the junction left unmatched. CDR3 size: 13 residues. The germline V gene encodes CDR1 SGHTA and CDR2 FQGTGA. The repertoire was sequenced with immunoSEQ multiplex PCR; TCRdb's copy has only in-frame clones and lacks some. The profile shows over 90,000 clones, approximately 88% of them singletons. About this clone itself: Its antigen is unidentified.

The J gene is TRBJ1-2, the V gene TRBV7-3, with 9 bases fitting TRBD1. The sequenced sample was blood. The receptor's source is a person aged 18-69 years in good health. CDR3 region: CASSSGQGTGYTF. For the CDR3, the DNA is TGTGCCAGCAGCTCCGGACAGGGGACGGGCTACACCTTC.